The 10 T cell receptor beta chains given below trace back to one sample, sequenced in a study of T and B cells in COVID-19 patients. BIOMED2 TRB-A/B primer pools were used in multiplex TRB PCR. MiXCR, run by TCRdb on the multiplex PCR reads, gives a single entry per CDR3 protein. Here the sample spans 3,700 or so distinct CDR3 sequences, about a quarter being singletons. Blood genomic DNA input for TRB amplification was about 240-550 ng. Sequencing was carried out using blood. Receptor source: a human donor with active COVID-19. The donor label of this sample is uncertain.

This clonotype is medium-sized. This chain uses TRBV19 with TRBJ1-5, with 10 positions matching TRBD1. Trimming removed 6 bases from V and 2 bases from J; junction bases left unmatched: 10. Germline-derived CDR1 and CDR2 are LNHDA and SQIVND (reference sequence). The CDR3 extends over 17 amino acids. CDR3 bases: TGTGCCAGTAGAACCCCATTAGGACAGGGGGGCAATCAGCCCCAGCATTTT. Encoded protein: CASRTPLGQGGNQPQHF.

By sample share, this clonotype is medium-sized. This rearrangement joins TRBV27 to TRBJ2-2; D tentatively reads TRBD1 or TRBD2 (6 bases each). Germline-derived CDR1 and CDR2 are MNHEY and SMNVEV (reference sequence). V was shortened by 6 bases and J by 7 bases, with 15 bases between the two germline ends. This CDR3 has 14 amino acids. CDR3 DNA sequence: TGTGCCAGCAGCCTAGGGGGGACGATCGGGGAGCTGTTTTTT. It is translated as CASSLGGTIGELFF.

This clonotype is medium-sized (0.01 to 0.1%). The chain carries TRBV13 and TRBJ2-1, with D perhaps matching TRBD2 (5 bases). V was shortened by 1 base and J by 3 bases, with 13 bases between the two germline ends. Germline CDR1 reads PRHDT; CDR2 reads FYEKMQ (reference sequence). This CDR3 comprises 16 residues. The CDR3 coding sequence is TGTGCCAGCAGCTTAGCCGTCTCGGGGAACTACAATGAGCAGTTCTTC. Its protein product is CASSLAVSGNYNEQFF.

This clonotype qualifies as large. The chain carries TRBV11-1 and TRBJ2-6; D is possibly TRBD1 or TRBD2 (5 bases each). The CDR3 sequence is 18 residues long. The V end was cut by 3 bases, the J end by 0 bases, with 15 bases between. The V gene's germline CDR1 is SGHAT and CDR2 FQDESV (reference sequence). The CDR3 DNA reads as TGTGCCAGCAGCTTGACGACGGGACGGACCTCTGGGGCCAACGTCCTGACTTTC. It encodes CASSLTTGRTSGANVLTF.

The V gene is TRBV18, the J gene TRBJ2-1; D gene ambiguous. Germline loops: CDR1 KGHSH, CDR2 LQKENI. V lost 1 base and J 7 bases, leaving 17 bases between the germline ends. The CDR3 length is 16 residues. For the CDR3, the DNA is TGTGCCAGCTCACCACTGCACATCTCTCGTCTAAATGAGCAGTTCTTC. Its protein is CASSPLHISRLNEQFF. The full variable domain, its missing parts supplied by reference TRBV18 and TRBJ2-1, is NAGVMQNPRHLVRRRGQEARLRCSPMKGHSHVYWYRQLPEEGLKFMVYLQKENIIDESGMPKERFSAEFPKEGPSILRIQQVVRGDSAAYFCASSPLHISRLNEQFFGPGTRLTVL.

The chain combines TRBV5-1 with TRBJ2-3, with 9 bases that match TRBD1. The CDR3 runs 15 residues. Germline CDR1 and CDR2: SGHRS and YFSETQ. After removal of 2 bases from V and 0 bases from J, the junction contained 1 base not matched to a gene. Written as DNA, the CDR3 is TGCGCCAGCAGCTTACAGGGGGCGAGCACAGATACGCAGTATTTT. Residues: CASSLQGASTDTQYF.

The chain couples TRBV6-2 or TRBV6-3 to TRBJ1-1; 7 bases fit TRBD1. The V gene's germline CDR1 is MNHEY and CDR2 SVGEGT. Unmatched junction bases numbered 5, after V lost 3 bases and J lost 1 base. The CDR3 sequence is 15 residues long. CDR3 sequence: CASSYNRGWNTEAFF. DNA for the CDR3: TGTGCCAGCAGTTATAACAGGGGATGGAACACTGAAGCTTTCTTT.

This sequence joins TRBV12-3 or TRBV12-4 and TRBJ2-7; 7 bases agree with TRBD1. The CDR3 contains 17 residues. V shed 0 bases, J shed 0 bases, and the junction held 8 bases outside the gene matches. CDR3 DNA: TGTGCCAGCAGTTTAGCCCCCCGCACAGGGGTCTCCTACGAGCAGTACTTC. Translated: CASSLAPRTGVSYEQYF.

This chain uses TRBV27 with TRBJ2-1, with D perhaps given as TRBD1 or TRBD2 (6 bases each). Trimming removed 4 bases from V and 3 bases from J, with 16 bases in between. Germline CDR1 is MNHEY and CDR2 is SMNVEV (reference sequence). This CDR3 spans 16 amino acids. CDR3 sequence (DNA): TGTGCCAGCAGTTCGCCCGTCGGGGGCCACTACAATGAGCAGTTCTTC. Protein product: CASSSPVGGHYNEQFF.

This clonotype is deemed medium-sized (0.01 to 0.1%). The CDR3 bases are TGTGCCAGCTCGCTAACGGGACACGGGGCCTACGAGCAGTACTTC. Translated: CASSLTGHGAYEQYF. The J gene is TRBJ2-7, the V gene TRBV18, with a tentative D call TRBD1 (6 bases). Germline loops: CDR1 KGHSH, CDR2 LQKENI. Trimming removed 6 bases at V and 2 bases at J, with 17 bases between. This CDR3 is built from 15 residues.